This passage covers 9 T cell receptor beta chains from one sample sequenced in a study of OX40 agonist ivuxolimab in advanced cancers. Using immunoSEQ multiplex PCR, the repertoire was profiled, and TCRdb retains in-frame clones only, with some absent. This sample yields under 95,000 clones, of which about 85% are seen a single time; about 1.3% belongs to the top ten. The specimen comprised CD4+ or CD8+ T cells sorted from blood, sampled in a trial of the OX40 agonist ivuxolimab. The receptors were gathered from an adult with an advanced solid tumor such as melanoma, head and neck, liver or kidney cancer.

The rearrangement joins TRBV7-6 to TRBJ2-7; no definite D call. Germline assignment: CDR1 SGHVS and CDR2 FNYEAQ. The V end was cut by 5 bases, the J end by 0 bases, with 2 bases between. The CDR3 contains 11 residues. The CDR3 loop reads CASSVSYEQYF. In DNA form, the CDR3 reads TGTGCCAGCAGCGTCTCCTACGAGCAGTACTTC.

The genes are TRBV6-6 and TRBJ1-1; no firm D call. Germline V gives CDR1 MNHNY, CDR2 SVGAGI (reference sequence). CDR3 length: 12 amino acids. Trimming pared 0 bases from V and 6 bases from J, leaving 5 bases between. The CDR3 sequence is CASSYSSAEAFF. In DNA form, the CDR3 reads TGTGCCAGCAGTTACTCTAGTGCTGAAGCTTTCTTT.

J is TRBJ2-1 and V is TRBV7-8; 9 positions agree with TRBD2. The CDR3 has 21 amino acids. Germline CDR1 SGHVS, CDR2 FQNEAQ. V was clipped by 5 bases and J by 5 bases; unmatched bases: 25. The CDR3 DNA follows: TGTGCCAGCAGCCTCAGACCGACTAGCGGTTATACCGAAGGGCTAAACAATGAGCAGTTCTTC. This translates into CASSLRPTSGYTEGLNNEQFF.

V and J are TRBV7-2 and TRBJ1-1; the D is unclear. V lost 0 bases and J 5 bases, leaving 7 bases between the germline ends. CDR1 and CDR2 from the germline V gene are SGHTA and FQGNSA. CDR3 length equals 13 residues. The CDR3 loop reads CASSLAWQTEAFF. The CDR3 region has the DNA TGTGCCAGCAGCTTAGCATGGCAGACTGAAGCTTTCTTT. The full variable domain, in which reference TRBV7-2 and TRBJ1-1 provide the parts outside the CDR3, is GAGVSQSPSNKVTEKGKDVELRCDPISGHTALYWYRQSLGQGLEFLIYFQGNSAPDKSGLPSDRFSAERTGGSVSTLTIQRTQQEDSAVYLCASSLAWQTEAFFGQGTRLTVV.

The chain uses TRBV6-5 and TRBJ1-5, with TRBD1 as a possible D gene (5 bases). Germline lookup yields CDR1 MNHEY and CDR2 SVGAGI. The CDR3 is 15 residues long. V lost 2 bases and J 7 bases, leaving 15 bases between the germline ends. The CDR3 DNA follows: TGTGCCAGCAGTTACACCGGGACCGGGGGACAGCCCCAGCATTTT. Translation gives CASSYTGTGGQPQHF.

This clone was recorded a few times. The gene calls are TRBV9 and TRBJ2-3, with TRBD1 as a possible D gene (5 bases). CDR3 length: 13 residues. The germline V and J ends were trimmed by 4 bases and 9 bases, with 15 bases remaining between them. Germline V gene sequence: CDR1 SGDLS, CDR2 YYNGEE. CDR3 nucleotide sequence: TGTGCCAGCAGCCCAGTCCGATCAGGGACGCAGTATTTT. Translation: CASSPVRSGTQYF.

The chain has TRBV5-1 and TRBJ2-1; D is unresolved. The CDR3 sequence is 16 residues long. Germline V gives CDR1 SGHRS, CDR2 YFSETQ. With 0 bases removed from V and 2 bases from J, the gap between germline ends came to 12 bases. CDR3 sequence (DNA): TGCGCCAGCAGCTTGGGACTTCCTGCCCCCTACAATGAGCAGTTCTTC. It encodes CASSLGLPAPYNEQFF.

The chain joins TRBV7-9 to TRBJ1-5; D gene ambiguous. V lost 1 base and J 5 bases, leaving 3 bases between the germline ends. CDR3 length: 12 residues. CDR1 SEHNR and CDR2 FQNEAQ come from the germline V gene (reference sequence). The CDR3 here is CASSLDYQPQHF. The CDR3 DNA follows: TGTGCCAGCAGCTTAGACTATCAGCCCCAGCATTTT.

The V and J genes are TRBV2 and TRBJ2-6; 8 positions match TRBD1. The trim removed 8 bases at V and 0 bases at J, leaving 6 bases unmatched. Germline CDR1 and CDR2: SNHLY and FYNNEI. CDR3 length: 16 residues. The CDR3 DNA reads TGTGCCAGCGCAACCGGGACAGGCTCTGGGGCCAACGTCCTGACTTTC. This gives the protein CASATGTGSGANVLTF.